This TCR beta chain was sequenced during a study of shared clonotypes between healthy human individuals. General study results and limits: The small donor group covered limited genetic and exposure diversity.

This CDR3 spans 16 amino acids. Germline V gives CDR1 SSHAT, CDR2 FNYEAQ (reference sequence). Several immunoSEQ 96-well plates shared each subset's DNA, each plate a replicate. Profiling relied on immunoSEQ multiplex PCR, and the TCRdb table lists in-frame clones only, not all of them. In the table there are fewer than 550,000 clones, nearly 80% of which are singletons. As for this clone: The antigen is undetermined. A junction end diverges from the germline sequence, so it may reflect a read error.

Sequencing was performed on PBMCs. The clonotype comes from a woman between 40 and 55 years old in good health. Some clones in this sample may be carry-over from other donors' samples. The chain couples TRBV7-7 to TRBJ2-2; 11 nucleotides agree with TRBD2. CDR3 in amino acids: CASSLAGGPGTGELFF. CDR3 nucleotide sequence: TGTGCTAGCAGCTTAGCGGGAGGGCCCGGGACCGGGGAGCTGTTTTTT.